A single sample gave rise to the 3 T cell receptor beta chains below, sequenced in a study of CD8 T cells in ankylosing spondylitis (dated by TCRdb to the late 2010s). The receptor library was made with 5' RACE. Instrument on record: Illumina HiSeq 2500. TCRdb trimmed public reads at Q25 via fastp, called clones via MiXCR and kept in-frame beta chains. For every CDR3 protein sequence, its rows merge into one entry that carries the most common genes and DNA. Across this sample there are hundreds of thousands of distinct CDR3 sequences, with 8% to 10% seen only once. Clones ranked in the top ten supply approximately 5% of the sample. The sample was blood, either unsorted or a sorted T cell fraction (not recorded which). Receptor source: a female donor with ankylosing spondylitis or in good health (not recorded which).

As to this clonotype: Being one base from a much bigger clone, this may be a read error. This chain uses TRBV7-2 with TRBJ1-5; D ambiguous. V dropped 3 bases and J dropped 5 bases, with 8 bases sitting between them. The CDR3 sequence is 13 residues long. Per the germline V gene, CDR1 is SGHTA and CDR2 is FQGNSA. The DNA for the CDR3 is TGTACCAGCAGCTTTAGCCGGGATCAGCCCCAGCATTTT. It codes for CTSSFSRDQPQHF.

Ten or more counts support this clonotype. The chain uses TRBV12-3 or TRBV12-4 and TRBJ2-3; D is tentatively TRBD1 or TRBD2 (5 bases each). This CDR3 is 17 amino acids long. Trimming left V 3 bases short and J 5 bases short, with 21 bases between. The DNA of the CDR3 is TGTGCCAGCAGTTTTGGGGCGGGCGGAACCTTTGGAGATACGCAGTATTTT. Amino acid sequence: CASSFGAGGTFGDTQYF.

This clonotype was picked up many times. The chain uses TRBV6-5 and TRBJ1-1; no definite D call. Trimming took off 8 bases at V and 7 bases at J, with 11 bases between the two ends. There are 11 residues in the CDR3. Looked up from germline, CDR1 is MNHEY and CDR2 is SVGAGI. The CDR3 nucleotides are TGTGCCAGCGTGGGAGGGCATGAAGCTTTCTTT. Translating it yields CASVGGHEAFF.